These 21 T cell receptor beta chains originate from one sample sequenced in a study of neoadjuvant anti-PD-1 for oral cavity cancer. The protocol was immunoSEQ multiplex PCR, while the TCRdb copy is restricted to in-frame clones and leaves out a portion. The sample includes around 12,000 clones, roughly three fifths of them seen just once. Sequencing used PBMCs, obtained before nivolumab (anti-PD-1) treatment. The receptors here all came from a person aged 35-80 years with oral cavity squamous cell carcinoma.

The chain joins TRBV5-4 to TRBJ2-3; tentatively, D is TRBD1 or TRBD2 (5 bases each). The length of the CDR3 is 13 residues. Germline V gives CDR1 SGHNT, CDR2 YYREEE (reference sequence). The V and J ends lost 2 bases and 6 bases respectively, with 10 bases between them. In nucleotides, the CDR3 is TGTGCCAGCAGCTTCAGGGAGACGGATACGCAGTATTTT. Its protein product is CASSFRETDTQYF.

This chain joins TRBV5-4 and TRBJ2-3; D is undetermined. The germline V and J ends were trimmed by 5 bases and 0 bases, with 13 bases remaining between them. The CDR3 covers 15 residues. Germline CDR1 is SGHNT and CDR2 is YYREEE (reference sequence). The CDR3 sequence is CASSHSISSTDTQYF. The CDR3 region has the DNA TGTGCCAGCAGTCATAGCATTTCTAGCACAGATACGCAGTATTTT.

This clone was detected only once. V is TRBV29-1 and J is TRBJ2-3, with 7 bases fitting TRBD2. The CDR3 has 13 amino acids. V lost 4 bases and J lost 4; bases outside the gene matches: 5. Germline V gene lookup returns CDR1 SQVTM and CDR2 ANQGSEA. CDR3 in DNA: TGCAGCGTTGGGGCGGGAGACTCAGATACGCAGTATTTT. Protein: CSVGAGDSDTQYF.

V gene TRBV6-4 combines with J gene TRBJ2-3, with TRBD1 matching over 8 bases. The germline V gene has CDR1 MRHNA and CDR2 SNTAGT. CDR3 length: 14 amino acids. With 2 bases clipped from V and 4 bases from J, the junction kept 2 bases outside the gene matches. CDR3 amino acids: CASSDTGGSDTQYF. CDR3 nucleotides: TGTGCCAGCAGTGACACAGGGGGATCAGATACGCAGTATTTT.

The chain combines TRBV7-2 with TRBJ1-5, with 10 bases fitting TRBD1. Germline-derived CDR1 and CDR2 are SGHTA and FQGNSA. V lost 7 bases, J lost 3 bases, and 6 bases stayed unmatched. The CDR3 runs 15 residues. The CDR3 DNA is TGTGCCAGCACCCCGGGACAGGGGAACAATCAGCCCCAGCATTTT. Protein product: CASTPGQGNNQPQHF.

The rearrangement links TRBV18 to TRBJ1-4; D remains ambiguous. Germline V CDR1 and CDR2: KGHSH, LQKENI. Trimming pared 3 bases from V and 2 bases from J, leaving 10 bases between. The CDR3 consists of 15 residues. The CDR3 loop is CASSPSLGTNEKLFF. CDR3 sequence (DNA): TGTGCCAGCTCACCTTCCCTGGGCACTAATGAAAAACTGTTTTTT.

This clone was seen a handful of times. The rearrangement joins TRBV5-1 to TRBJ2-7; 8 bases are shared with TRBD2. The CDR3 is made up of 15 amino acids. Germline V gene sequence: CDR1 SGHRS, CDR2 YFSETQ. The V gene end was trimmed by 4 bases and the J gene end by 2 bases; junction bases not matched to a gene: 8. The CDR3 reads CASSPLAGTTYEQYF. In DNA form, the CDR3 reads TGCGCCAGCAGCCCCTTAGCGGGAACAACCTACGAGCAGTACTTC. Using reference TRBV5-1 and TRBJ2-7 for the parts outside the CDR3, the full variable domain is KAGVTQTPRYLIKTRGQQVTLSCSPISGHRSVSWYQQTPGQGLQFLFEYFSETQRNKGNFPGRFSGRQFSNSRSEMNVSTLELGDSALYLCASSPLAGTTYEQYFGPGTRLTVT.

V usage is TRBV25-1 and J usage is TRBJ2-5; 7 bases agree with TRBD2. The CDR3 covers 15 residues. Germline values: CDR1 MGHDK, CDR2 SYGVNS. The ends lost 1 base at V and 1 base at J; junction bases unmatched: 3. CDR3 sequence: CASSESAGVQETQYF. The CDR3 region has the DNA TGTGCCAGCAGTGAATCTGCGGGGGTCCAAGAGACCCAGTACTTC.

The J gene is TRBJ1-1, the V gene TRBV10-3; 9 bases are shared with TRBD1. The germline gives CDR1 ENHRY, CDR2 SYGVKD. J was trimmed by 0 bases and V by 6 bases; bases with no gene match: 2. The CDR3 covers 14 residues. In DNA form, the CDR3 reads TGTGCCATCAGACAGGGGGCCGTGAACACTGAAGCTTTCTTT. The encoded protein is CAIRQGAVNTEAFF.

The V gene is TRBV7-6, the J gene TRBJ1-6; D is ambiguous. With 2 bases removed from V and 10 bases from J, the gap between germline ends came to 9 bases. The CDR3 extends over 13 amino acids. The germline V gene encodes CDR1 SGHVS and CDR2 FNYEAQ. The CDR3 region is CASSLSPRSPLHF. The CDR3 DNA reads TGTGCCAGCAGCTTATCGCCCCGATCACCCCTCCACTTT.

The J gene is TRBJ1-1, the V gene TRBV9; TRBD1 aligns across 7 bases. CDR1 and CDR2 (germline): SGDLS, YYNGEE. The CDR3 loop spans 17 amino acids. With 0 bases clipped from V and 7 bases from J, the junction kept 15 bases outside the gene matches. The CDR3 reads CASSVDRQGVSLGEAFF. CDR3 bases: TGTGCCAGCAGCGTAGATCGCCAGGGGGTTAGCCTGGGTGAAGCTTTCTTT.

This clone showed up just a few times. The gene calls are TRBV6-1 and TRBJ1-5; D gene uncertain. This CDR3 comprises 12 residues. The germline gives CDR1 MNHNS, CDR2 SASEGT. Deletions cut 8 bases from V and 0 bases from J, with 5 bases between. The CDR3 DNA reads TGTGCCAGCGGGGATAGCAATCAGCCCCAGCATTTT. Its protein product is CASGDSNQPQHF.

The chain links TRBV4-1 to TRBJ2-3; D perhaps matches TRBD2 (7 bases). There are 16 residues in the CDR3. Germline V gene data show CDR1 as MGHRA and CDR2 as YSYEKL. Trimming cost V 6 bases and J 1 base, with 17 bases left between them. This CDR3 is CASRVSAGAGTDTQYF. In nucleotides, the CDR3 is TGCGCCAGCAGGGTGTCTGCGGGGGCCGGCACAGATACGCAGTATTTT.

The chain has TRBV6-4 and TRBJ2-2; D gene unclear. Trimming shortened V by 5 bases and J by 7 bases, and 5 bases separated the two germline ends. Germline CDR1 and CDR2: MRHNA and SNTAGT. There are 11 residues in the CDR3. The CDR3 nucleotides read TGTGCCAGCAGTCAAGACGGGGAGCTGTTTTTT. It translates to CASSQDGELFF.

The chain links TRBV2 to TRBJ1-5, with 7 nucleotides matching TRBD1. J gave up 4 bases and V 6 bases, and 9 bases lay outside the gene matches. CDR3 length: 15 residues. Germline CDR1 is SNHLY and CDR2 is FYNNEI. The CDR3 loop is CASRAGTASNQPQHF. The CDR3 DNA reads TGTGCCAGCAGGGCCGGGACAGCTTCGAATCAGCCCCAGCATTTT.

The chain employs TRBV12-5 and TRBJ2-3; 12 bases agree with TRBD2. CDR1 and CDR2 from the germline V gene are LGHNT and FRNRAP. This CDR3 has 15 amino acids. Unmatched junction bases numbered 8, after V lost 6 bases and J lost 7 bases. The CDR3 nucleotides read TGTGCTAGTGGGACTAGCGGGGGTCAAGCCAATACGCAGTATTTT. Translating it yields CASGTSGGQANTQYF. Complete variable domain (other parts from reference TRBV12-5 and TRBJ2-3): DARVTQTPRHKVTEMGQEVTMRCQPILGHNTVFWYRQTMMQGLELLAYFRNRAPLDDSGMPKDRFSAEMPDATLATLKIQPSEPRDSAVYFCASGTSGGQANTQYFGPGTRLTVL.

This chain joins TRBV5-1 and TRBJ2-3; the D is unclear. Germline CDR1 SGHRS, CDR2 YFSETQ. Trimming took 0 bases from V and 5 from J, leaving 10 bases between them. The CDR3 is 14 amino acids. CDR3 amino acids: CASSLGGPRDTQYF. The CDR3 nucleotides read TGCGCCAGCAGCTTGGGAGGCCCACGAGATACGCAGTATTTT.

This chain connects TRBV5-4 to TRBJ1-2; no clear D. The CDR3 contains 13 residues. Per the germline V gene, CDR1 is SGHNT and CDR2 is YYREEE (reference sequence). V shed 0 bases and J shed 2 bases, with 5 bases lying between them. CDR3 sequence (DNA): TGTGCCAGCAGCTTGGGATCGAACTATGGCTACACCTTC. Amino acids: CASSLGSNYGYTF.

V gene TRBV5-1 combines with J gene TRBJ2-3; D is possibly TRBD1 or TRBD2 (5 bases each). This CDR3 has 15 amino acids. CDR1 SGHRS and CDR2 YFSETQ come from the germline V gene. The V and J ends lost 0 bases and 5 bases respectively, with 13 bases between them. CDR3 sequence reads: CASSLAGASRDTQYF. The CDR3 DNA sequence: TGCGCCAGCAGCTTGGCCGGGGCGAGCCGAGATACGCAGTATTTT.

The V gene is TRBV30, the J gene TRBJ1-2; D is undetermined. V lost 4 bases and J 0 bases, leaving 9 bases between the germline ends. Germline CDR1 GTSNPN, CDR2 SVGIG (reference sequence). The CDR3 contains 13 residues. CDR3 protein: CAWTQSTNYGYTF. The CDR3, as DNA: TGTGCCTGGACCCAATCCACTAACTATGGCTACACCTTC.

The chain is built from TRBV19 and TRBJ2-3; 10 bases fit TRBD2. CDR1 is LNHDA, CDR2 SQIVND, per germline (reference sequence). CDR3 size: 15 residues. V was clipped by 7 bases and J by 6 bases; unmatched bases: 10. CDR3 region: CASNLGSGGSDTQYF. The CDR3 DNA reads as TGTGCCAGTAACTTAGGTAGCGGGGGGTCGGATACGCAGTATTTT.